This T cell receptor beta chain appears in the sequencing data of a study of post-analysis software for immune sequencing data. Findings and limits, study-wide: TRBV segments more frequent in patients than in controls numbered five and included TRBV5-6, TRBV5-1 and TRBV20-1.

About this clonotype: Antigen specificity is unknown.

V was trimmed by 6 bases and J by 4 bases, leaving 12 bases between them. This CDR3 has 13 residues. CDR1 and CDR2 from the germline V gene are MRHNA and SNTAGT. Carried by the TCR beta cDNA libraries were unique molecular identifiers. TCRdb analysed the PCR reads with MiXCR anew, one entry per CDR3 protein. In the table there are approximately 460,000 distinct CDR3 sequences, nearly 45% of which are singletons. The chain is built from TRBV6-4 and TRBJ1-1; D uncertain. This receptor was obtained from a girl aged 10 to 17 with multiple sclerosis. Sequencing was carried out using blood. Here the CDR3 reads CASSLHPGTEAFF. CDR3 DNA sequence: TGTGCCAGCAGCTTACATCCAGGCACTGAAGCTTTCTTT.